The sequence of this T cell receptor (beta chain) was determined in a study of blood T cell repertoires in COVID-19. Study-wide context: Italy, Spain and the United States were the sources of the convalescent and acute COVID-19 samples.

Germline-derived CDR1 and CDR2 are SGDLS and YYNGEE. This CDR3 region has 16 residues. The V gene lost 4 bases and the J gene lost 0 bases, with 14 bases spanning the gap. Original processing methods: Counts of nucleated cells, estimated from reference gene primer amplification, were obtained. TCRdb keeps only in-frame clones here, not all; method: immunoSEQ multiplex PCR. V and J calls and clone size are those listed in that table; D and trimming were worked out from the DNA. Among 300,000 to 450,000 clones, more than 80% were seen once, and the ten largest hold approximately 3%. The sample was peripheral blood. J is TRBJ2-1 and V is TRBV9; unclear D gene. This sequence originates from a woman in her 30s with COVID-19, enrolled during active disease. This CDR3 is CASSPPSGRSYNEQFF. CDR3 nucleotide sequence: TGTGCCAGCAGCCCCCCGTCTGGGCGCTCCTACAATGAGCAGTTCTTC.